Below are 21 T cell receptor beta chains sequenced from a single sample in a study of T cells in Graves' hyperthyroidism and ophthalmopathy. What was amplified from RNA transcripts were TCR beta CDR3 regions. TCR CDR3 regions were first amplified by RT-PCR with HTBI primers. TCRdb redid the calling of the multiplex PCR reads with MiXCR, one entry per CDR3 protein. The data show about 480,000 distinct CDR3 sequences, with around 22% seen just once and 11% held by the top ten. Sequencing used blood. The receptors stem from a woman aged 25 to 45 with Graves' ophthalmopathy.

This clonotype was counted only a few times. The chain has TRBV27 and TRBJ2-7; D possibly uses TRBD1 or TRBD2 (6 bases each). The CDR3 has 15 amino acids. Trimming took 2 bases from V and 2 from J, leaving 13 bases between them. Germline lookup yields CDR1 MNHEY and CDR2 SMNVEV (reference sequence). CDR3 protein: CASSLRRGDPYEQYF. CDR3 sequence (DNA): TGTGCCAGCAGTTTAAGAAGGGGGGATCCCTACGAGCAGTACTTC.

This rearrangement joins TRBV28 to TRBJ1-1; D not certain. Germline CDR1 and CDR2: MDHEN and SYDVKM. With 2 bases removed from V and 6 bases from J, the gap between germline ends came to 10 bases. This CDR3 comprises 13 residues. CDR3 sequence: CASSLRAHPEAFF. The CDR3 DNA sequence: TGTGCCAGCAGTTTAAGGGCCCACCCTGAAGCTTTCTTT. Based on the CDR3 plus reference TRBV28 and TRBJ1-1, the full variable domain is DVKVTQSSRYLVKRTGEKVFLECVQDMDHENMFWYRQDPGLGLRLIYFSYDVKMKEKGDIPEGYSVSREKKERFSLILESASTNQTSMYLCASSLRAHPEAFFGQGTRLTVV.

This clonotype was seen at least ten times. The V and J genes are TRBV6-2 or TRBV6-3 and TRBJ2-2; D perhaps matches TRBD1 (5 bases). V shed 0 bases and J shed 0 bases, with 14 bases lying between them. Per germline, CDR1 MNHEY and CDR2 SVGEGT. The CDR3 is 18 amino acids. CDR3 nucleotide sequence: TGTGCCAGCAGTTACTCGAGAATGGACACCGCGAACACCGGGGAGCTGTTTTTT. As protein: CASSYSRMDTANTGELFF.

At least ten counts were recorded for this clonotype. The chain uses TRBV5-1 and TRBJ2-7, with D maybe TRBD2 (5 bases). This CDR3 spans 15 amino acids. V was clipped by 0 bases and J by 2 bases, with 12 bases between them. Germline CDR1 reads SGHRS; CDR2 reads YFSETQ. CDR3 region: CASSLAWQTTYEQYF. The CDR3 DNA reads as TGCGCCAGCAGCTTGGCTTGGCAGACTACCTACGAGCAGTACTTC.

This clonotype was counted many times. This chain joins TRBV20-1 and TRBJ2-2, with 7 nucleotides matching TRBD1. The V segment lost 6 bases and the J segment 2 bases; nucleotides outside the gene matches: 3. The length of the CDR3 is 13 residues. The germline V gene encodes CDR1 DFQATT and CDR2 SNEGSKA (reference sequence). CDR3 in amino acids: CSAGGLNTGELFF. CDR3 DNA sequence: TGCAGTGCAGGGGGCCTCAACACCGGGGAGCTGTTTTTT.

Comment on this clonotype: A single base separates this from a much larger clone, so it may be a read error. The chain combines TRBV6-1 with TRBJ2-7, with D possibly being TRBD1 or TRBD2 (5 bases each). The CDR3 extends over 12 amino acids. CDR1 is MNHNS, CDR2 SASEGT, per germline. Trimming cost V 6 bases and J 2 bases, with 8 bases left between them. The CDR3, as DNA: TGTGCCAGCAGGGGGGTCCCCTACGAGCAGTACTTC. As protein: CASRGVPYEQYF.

The genes are TRBV12-3 or TRBV12-4 and TRBJ2-3, with 9 positions matching TRBD1. The CDR3 is 14 amino acids. With 10 bases clipped from V and 4 bases from J, the junction kept 9 bases outside the gene matches. DNA for the CDR3: TGTGCCACTCGAGGGACAGGGAGGGCAGATACGCAGTATTTT. Its translation: CATRGTGRADTQYF.

This rearrangement joins TRBV6-1 to TRBJ1-5, with D unclear. The CDR3 runs 12 residues. The V gene lost 8 bases and the J gene lost 7 bases, with 12 bases spanning the gap. Germline CDR1 MNHNS, CDR2 SASEGT. In DNA form, the CDR3 reads TGTGCCAGCCACCATTTGGGCCAGCCCCAGCATTTT. Protein product: CASHHLGQPQHF.

To note about this clonotype: This could be a read error, since a much larger clone is one nucleotide away. CDR3 sequence reads: CAIGQSSAQETQYF. DNA for the CDR3: TGTGCCATCGGACAGTCTAGTGCCCAAGAGACCCAGTACTTC. The chain carries TRBV9 and TRBJ2-5, with a weak D call TRBD1 (6 bases). Looked up from germline, CDR1 is SGDLS and CDR2 is YYNGEE. The V end was cut by 9 bases, the J end by 1 base, with 16 bases between. This CDR3 is built from 14 residues.

This clonotype has a count of ten or more. The chain carries TRBV7-9 and TRBJ2-2; D tentatively fits TRBD1 or TRBD2 (6 bases each). Germline V lookup: CDR1 SEHNR, CDR2 FQNEAQ (reference sequence). The CDR3 sequence is 14 residues long. Trimming left V 6 bases short and J 7 bases short, with 15 bases between. The CDR3 here is CASRAHGGLGELFF. The CDR3 DNA is TGTGCCAGCAGAGCCCACGGGGGCCTCGGGGAGCTGTTTTTT.

The rearrangement uses TRBV14 and TRBJ1-2; D is unclear. The CDR3 has 17 amino acids. V was shortened by 0 bases and J by 7 bases, with 21 bases between the two germline ends. In germline, CDR1 is SGHDN, CDR2 FVKESK. CDR3 in DNA: TGTGCCAGCAGCCAAGATTGGATTACGGGTCGCCTCCGTGGCTACACCTTC. Encoded protein: CASSQDWITGRLRGYTF.

This clonotype has at least ten counts. The rearrangement joins TRBV5-1 to TRBJ2-5, with no clear D. Between the trimmed V and J ends, which lost 5 bases and 2 bases, there was a span of 16 bases. CDR1 is SGHRS, CDR2 YFSETQ, per germline. This CDR3 has 15 residues. The CDR3 sequence: CASRPYGDRQETQYF. The CDR3 DNA reads TGCGCCAGCAGACCATACGGAGACCGGCAAGAGACCCAGTACTTC.

The chain has TRBV12-3 or TRBV12-4 and TRBJ1-1, with D uncertain. The length of the CDR3 is 13 residues. The V and J ends lost 8 bases and 4 bases respectively, with 14 bases between them. The CDR3 DNA reads as TGTGCCAGCGGCCTTGGCCCTTTCACTGAAGCTTTCTTT. Protein: CASGLGPFTEAFF.

This clonotype was counted at least ten times. The chain is built from TRBV20-1 and TRBJ2-7, with D tentatively TRBD2 (6 bases). This CDR3 spans 13 amino acids. Per germline, CDR1 DFQATT and CDR2 SNEGSKA (reference sequence). V lost 3 bases to trimming and J lost 2 bases, with 11 bases between them. CDR3 amino acids: CSARDYPTYEQYF. The CDR3, as DNA: TGCAGTGCTAGGGACTACCCAACCTACGAGCAGTACTTC.

There are many counts of this clonotype. The CDR3 DNA is TGTGCCAGCAGTTCAGGGATTTCTGGAAACACCATATATTTT. Translated, it gives CASSSGISGNTIYF. The J gene is TRBJ1-3, the V gene TRBV6-5; D is possibly TRBD1 (5 bases). The V end was cut by 4 bases, the J end by 1 base, with 8 bases between. From germline, CDR1 is MNHEY and CDR2 SVGAGI. The CDR3 has 14 residues.

This clonotype was seen at least ten times. CDR3 protein: CSARGQGIVALHF. The CDR3 DNA follows: TGCAGTGCTAGAGGGCAGGGTATCGTCGCCCTCCACTTT. The rearrangement uses TRBV20-1 and TRBJ1-6; D possibly corresponds to TRBD1 (5 bases). The V gene's germline CDR1 is DFQATT and CDR2 SNEGSKA (reference sequence). V lost 1 base and J 14 bases, leaving 15 bases between the germline ends. The CDR3 contains 13 residues.

This clonotype was picked up many times. The chain couples TRBV24-1 to TRBJ2-2; tentative D call: TRBD1 (5 bases). V lost 3 bases, J lost 4 bases, and 11 bases lay in between. CDR3 length equals 15 residues. Germline V CDR1 and CDR2: KGHDR, SFDVKD. As DNA, the CDR3 is TGTGCCACCAGTGATCCCAGGGCCAGCACCGGGGAGCTGTTTTTT. Translated: CATSDPRASTGELFF.

This clonotype was picked up a small number of times. The J gene is TRBJ1-4, the V gene TRBV7-9; D may be TRBD1 (6 bases). Germline CDR1 SEHNR, CDR2 FQNEAQ (reference sequence). The V end lost 5 bases, the J end lost 13 bases, and 14 bases lay between the germline ends. CDR3 length: 12 residues. The CDR3 sequence: CASSPQGWGLFF. The CDR3 region has the DNA TGTGCCAGCAGCCCCCAGGGGTGGGGACTGTTTTTT.

This clonotype was seen ten or more times. CDR3 loop: CASSPKDSYEQYF. The CDR3 DNA reads TGTGCCAGTAGTCCCAAGGACAGCTACGAGCAGTACTTC. This chain uses TRBV19 with TRBJ2-7; tentative D call: TRBD1 (6 bases). The CDR3 is 13 residues long. CDR1 is LNHDA, CDR2 SQIVND, per germline (reference sequence). Trimming removed 5 bases from V and 3 bases from J, with 11 bases in between.

This clonotype appeared a few times. This may be a read error, as it is one base from a much larger clone. This chain links TRBV20-1 with TRBJ2-5; 14 positions match TRBD2. Germline CDR1 DFQATT, CDR2 SNEGSKA (reference sequence). The CDR3 covers 15 residues. The CDR3 DNA follows: TGCAGTGCTAGAGATCCGTGGACTAGCGGGGGGACCAAGTACTTC. Its translation: CSARDPWTSGGTKYF.

This clonotype was found many times. The chain uses TRBV20-1 and TRBJ1-2, with TRBD1 identical over 7 bases. The junction had 13 bases not matched to a gene; V was cut back by 5 bases and J by 10 bases. CDR1 and CDR2 (germline): DFQATT, SNEGSKA (reference sequence). This CDR3 has 13 residues. The CDR3 loop is CSAGWTGGVVYTF. The CDR3 DNA follows: TGCAGTGCTGGGTGGACAGGCGGGGTCGTCTACACCTTC.